This TCR beta chain was retrieved from a study of T-cell memory formation after mild COVID-19. Overall study: Across donors, TCR clusters were largely donor specific.

This clonotype came up a few times. Antigen specificity is unknown. Study results and caveats: Day 15 to 85 contracting clones showed balanced CD4/CD8; day 15 to 37 expanders favored CD4+. Clones which contracted sat mainly in CM and EM if CD4+, and in EMRA if CD8+.

The CDR3 totals 11 residues. V was shortened by 8 bases and J by 4 bases, with 8 bases between the two germline ends. TCRdb ran MiXCR on the 5' RACE reads and lists one entry per CDR3 protein. The sample holds 250,000 to 350,000 distinct CDR3 sequences, around an eighth seen once. This receptor was obtained from a man aged 18 to 29 who had mild COVID-19 (a few samples of this study predate the infection). Cell type and time point are not known. Specimen: PBMCs or a T cell subset sorted from them (not recorded which). The chain combines TRBV12-3 or TRBV12-4 with TRBJ1-1, with D uncertain. CDR3 sequence reads: CASYLGTEAFF. CDR3 sequence (DNA): TGTGCCAGCTATCTTGGCACTGAAGCTTTCTTT.